This T cell receptor (beta chain) derives from a study of cytomegalovirus exposure and HLA in healthy donors. Study background: There were approximately 400 genotyped donors. Of these, roughly 80% fell in the genetic ancestry cluster associated with self-reported Caucasian donors.

PCR employed 60 Vbeta and 13 Jbeta primers. Measured with immunoSEQ multiplex PCR; TCRdb has only the in-frame clones, and not every one. The sample carries hundreds of thousands of clones, about 79% recorded once. This CDR3 spans 13 amino acids. The V gene's germline CDR1 is SGDLS and CDR2 YYNGEE. V trimming: 3 bases; J trimming: 2 bases; junction bases outside the gene matches: 0. V usage is TRBV9 and J usage is TRBJ1-2; 8 bases align to TRBD1. This clonotype was obtained from a male donor in good health and CMV-seronegative. Source material: PBMCs. The CDR3 protein is CASSGTGNYGYTF. CDR3 nucleotides: TGTGCCAGCAGCGGGACAGGGAACTATGGCTACACCTTC.